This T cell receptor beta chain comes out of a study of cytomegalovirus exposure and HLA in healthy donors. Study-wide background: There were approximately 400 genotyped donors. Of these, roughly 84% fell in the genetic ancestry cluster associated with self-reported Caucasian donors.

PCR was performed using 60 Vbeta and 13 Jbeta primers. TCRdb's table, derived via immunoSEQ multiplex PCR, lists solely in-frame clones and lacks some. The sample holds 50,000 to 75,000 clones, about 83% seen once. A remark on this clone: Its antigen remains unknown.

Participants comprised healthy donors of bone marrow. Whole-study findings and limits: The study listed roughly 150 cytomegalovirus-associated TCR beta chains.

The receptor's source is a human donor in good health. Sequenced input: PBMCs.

The CDR3 DNA reads TGTGCCAGCAGCTTCGGACTCAATGAGCAGTTCTTC. This gives the protein CASSFGLNEQFF. The chain links TRBV7-2 to TRBJ2-1; tentative D call: TRBD2 (5 bases). V gave up 3 bases and J gave up 6 bases, with 6 bases separating them. The CDR3 totals 12 residues. Germline values: CDR1 SGHTA, CDR2 FQGNSA.